This TCR beta chain was documented in a study of blood T cells in healthy people across ages (dated by TCRdb to the mid-2010s). General notes on the study: Template switching captured roughly one uniquely barcoded TCR beta cDNA molecule per two T cells in model experiments. To avoid experimental bias, donors of different ages were spread randomly across the sequencing lanes. Four age groups were formed from the donors: young (average approximately 15 years), middle-aged (approximately 42), aged (roughly 59) and long-lived (less than 85). Two additional independent replicas of 1 million unique cDNA reads from the same blood draw were analyzed for two donors (one aged 18 to 30 and one aged 80 or older). Age-related changes in TCR beta repertoire diversity were measured in the study by deep sequencing normalized with unique cDNA molecular identifiers.

The library was prepared using 5' RACE. A second about 7 to 11 cycle PCR used a sample-barcoded 5' primer and a J-beta primer mix. A unique molecular identifier was introduced onto each TCR beta cDNA molecule by a template-switch 5' adaptor carrying 12 random nucleotides. At least 3 million CDR3-containing paired-end reads were obtained from each sample. First-strand cDNA was synthesized from all RNA with the Mint cDNA synthesis kit, primed by a TRBC-specific oligonucleotide. All cDNA was treated with uracil-DNA glycosylase and then went through a first 18-cycle PCR with the universal primers M1SS and BC2_uni_R. The published analysis was carried out like this. Each sample was normalized by randomly selecting 1 million high-quality reads, each carrying a distinct molecular identifier. Instead of being binned into consensus sequences, reads with shared molecular identifiers were discarded. CDR3 identification, clonotype clustering and error correction used MiTCR with a Q25 quality threshold and the strictest error-elimination algorithm. A nonparametric unseen species model using Euler transformation provided a lower-bound estimate of total TCR beta diversity. TCRdb reprocessed the public reads (quality trimming at Q25 with fastp, clone calling with MiXCR) and kept in-frame beta chains. Identical CDR3 protein sequences are pooled into one entry, listed with their most common genes and DNA. The V and J calls were determined by TCRdb, not by the authors. For this sample there are around 1,900,000 distinct CDR3 sequences; roughly 43% appear just once. The top ten constitute roughly 24% of the sample.

Details on this clonotype: Its antigen is currently not known. No base qualities exist here, and no much larger clone lies one base off it.

General findings and caveats noted by the study authors: Observed TCR beta diversity per million T cells fell roughly linearly with age, and a significant reduction was already apparent by age roughly 40. Compared with the aged group, the long-lived group had more naive CD4+ T cells, fewer expanded clones and increased TCR diversity, a pattern suggesting age selection. A strong correlation was found between observed TCR beta diversity and the percentage of naive T cells measured by flow cytometry. Because donor CMV infection status was unknown, age-related changes in expanded clonotypes were potentially confounded. Total diversity estimates from one million sequenced T cells were considered lower bounds and underestimates. Conclusive comparison of naive and antigen-experienced compartments was prevented by the profiling of bulk unsorted PBMCs.

Systemically healthy Caucasian individuals from Russia, around 38 in total and aged about 6 to 95 years, were included as donors. About 9.1 milliliters of peripheral blood were collected from each donor into EDTA-treated Vacutainer tubes. Ficoll-Paque density-gradient centrifugation was used to isolate PBMCs, with at least 6.5 million per sample. Total RNA, at least 5 micrograms per sample, was extracted from PBMCs with Trizol reagent. For every donor, flow cytometry on a PBMC aliquot measured the percentage of naive CD45RAhigh/CD27high T cells. Sequenced material: blood. The receptor comes from a human donor in good health.

The CDR3 loop reads CASSLAQTENSPLHF. The bases read TGTGCCAGCAGCTTAGCGCAGACGGAGAATTCACCCCTCCACTTT. The rearrangement joined TRBV7-2 to TRBJ1-6, with the D gene not clear enough to name. CDR1 SGHTA and CDR2 FQGNSA are derived from the germline V gene. The trim is 0 bases for V and 7 bases for J, with a gap of 10 bases between the germline ends. The CDR3 measures 15 amino acids from cysteine to phenylalanine. Only the CDR3 DNA stays, 45 bases, in frame from base 1. With the rest looked up from the reference TRBV7-2 and TRBJ1-6 genes rather than sequenced, the full variable domain is GAGVSQSPSNKVTEKGKDVELRCDPISGHTALYWYRQSLGQGLEFLIYFQGNSAPDKSGLPSDRFSAERTGGSVSTLTIQRTQQEDSAVYLCASSLAQTENSPLHFGNGTRLTVT.